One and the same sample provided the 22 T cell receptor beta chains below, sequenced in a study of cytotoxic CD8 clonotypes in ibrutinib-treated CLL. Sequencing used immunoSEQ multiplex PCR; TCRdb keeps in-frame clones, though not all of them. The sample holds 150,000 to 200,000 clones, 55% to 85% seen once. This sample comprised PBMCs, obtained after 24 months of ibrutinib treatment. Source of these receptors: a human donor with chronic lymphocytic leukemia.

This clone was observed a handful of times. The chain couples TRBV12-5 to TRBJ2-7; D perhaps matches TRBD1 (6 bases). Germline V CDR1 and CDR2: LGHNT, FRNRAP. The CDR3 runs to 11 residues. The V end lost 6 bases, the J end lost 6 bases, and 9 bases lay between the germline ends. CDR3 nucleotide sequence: TGTGCTAGTGGACAGGGTTTCGAGCAGTACTTC. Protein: CASGQGFEQYF.

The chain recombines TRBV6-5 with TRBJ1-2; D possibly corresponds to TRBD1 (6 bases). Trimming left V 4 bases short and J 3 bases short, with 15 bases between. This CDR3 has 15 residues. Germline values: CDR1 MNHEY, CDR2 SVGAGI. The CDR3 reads CASSLLSGGDYGYTF. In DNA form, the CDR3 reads TGTGCCAGCAGTTTACTCAGCGGGGGCGACTATGGCTACACCTTC.

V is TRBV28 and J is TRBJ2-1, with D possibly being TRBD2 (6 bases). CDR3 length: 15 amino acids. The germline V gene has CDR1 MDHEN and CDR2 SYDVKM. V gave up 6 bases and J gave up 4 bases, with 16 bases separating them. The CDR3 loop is CASSRHSGTYNEQFF. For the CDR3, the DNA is TGTGCCAGCAGCCGACACTCCGGGACTTACAATGAGCAGTTCTTC.

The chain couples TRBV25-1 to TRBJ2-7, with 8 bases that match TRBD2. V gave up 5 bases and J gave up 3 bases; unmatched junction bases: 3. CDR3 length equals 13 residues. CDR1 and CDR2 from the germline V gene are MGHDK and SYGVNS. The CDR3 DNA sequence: TGTGCCAGCAGTAAAGCGGGAGTCTACGAGCAGTACTTC. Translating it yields CASSKAGVYEQYF.

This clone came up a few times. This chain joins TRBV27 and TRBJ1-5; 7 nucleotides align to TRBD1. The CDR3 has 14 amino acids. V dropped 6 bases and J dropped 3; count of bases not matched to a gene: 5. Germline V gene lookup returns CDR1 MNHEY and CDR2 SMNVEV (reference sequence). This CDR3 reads CASRTGRNNQPQHF. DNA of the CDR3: TGTGCCAGCAGGACAGGGAGGAACAATCAGCCCCAGCATTTT.

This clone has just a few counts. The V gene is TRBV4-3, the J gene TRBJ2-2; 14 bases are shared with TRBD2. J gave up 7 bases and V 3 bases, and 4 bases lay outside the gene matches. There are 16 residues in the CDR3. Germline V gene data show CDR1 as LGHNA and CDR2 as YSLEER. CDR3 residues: CASSQGLAGVIGELFF. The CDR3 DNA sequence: TGCGCCAGCAGCCAGGGACTAGCGGGAGTAATCGGGGAGCTGTTTTTT.

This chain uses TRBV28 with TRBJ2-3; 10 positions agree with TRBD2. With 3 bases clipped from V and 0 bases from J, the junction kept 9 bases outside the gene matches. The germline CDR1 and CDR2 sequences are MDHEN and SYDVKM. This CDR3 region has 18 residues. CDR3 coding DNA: TGTGCCAGCAGTTTGGGCGAAGGGACTAGCGCCAGCACAGATACGCAGTATTTT. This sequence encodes CASSLGEGTSASTDTQYF.

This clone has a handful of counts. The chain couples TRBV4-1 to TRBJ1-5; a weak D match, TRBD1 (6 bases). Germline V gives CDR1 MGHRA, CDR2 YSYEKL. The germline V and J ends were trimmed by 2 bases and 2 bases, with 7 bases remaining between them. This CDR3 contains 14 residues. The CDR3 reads CASSQRTGNQPQHF. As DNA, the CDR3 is TGCGCCAGCAGCCAAAGGACAGGCAATCAGCCCCAGCATTTT.

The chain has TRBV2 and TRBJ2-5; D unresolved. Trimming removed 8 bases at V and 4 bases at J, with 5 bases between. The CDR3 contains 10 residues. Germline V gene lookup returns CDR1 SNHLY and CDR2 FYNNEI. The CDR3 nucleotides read TGTGCCAGCGTAGCAGAGACCCAGTACTTC. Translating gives CASVAETQYF.

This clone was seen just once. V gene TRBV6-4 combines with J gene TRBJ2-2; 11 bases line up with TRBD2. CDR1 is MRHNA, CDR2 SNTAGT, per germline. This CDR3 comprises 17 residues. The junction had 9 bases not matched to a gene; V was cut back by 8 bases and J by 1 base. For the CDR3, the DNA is TGTGCCAGCGCCTTAGCGGGAGGGCCCTTGAACACCGGGGAGCTGTTTTTT. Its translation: CASALAGGPLNTGELFF.

As DNA, the CDR3 is TGTGCCAGCAGCTCTTACCCACAGGGGCAGGTTACCTACGAGCAGTACTTC. Its protein product is CASSSYPQGQVTYEQYF. The chain links TRBV11-2 to TRBJ2-7, with 7 bases matching TRBD1. The CDR3 totals 17 residues. Germline assignment: CDR1 SGHAT and CDR2 FQNNGV. V shed 4 bases and J 2 bases; nucleotides not matched to a gene: 14.

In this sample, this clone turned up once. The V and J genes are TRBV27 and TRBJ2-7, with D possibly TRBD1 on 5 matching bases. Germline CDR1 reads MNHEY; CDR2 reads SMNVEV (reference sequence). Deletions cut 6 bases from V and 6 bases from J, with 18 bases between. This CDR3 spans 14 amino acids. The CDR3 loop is CASRPGPRVGEQYF. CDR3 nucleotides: TGTGCCAGCAGGCCTGGCCCCAGGGTAGGCGAGCAGTACTTC.

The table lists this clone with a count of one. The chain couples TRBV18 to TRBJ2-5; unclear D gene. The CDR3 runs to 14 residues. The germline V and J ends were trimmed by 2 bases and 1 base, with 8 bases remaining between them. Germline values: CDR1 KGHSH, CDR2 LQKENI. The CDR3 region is CASSPYGTQETQYF. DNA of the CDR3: TGTGCCAGCTCACCATACGGAACCCAAGAGACCCAGTACTTC.

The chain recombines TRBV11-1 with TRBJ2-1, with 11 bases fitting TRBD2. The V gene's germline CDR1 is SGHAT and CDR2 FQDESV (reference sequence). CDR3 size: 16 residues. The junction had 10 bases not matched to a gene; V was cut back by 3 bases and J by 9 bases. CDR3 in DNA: TGTGCCAGCAGCTTTCGGCTAGCGGGAGGTAGTGGTGAGCAGTTCTTC. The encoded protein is CASSFRLAGGSGEQFF.

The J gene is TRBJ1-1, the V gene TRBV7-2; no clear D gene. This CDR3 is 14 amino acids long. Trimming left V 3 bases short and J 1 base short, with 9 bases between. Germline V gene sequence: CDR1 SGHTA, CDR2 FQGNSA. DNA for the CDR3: TGTGCCAGCAGCTTCGGGGTAGGGAACACTGAAGCTTTCTTT. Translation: CASSFGVGNTEAFF.

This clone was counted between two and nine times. Here the CDR3 DNA reads TGTGCCAGCAGCCGGATGGGGTCTGGTGAAGCTTTCTTT. Residues: CASSRMGSGEAFF. The chain uses TRBV7-9 and TRBJ1-1, with unresolved D. The V end lost 5 bases, the J end lost 7 bases, and 14 bases lay between the germline ends. The length of the CDR3 is 13 residues. The germline CDR1 and CDR2 sequences are SEHNR and FQNEAQ (reference sequence).

CDR3: CAISEAPSGTSGELGEQYF. The CDR3 bases are TGTGCCATCAGTGAGGCCCCCTCGGGGACTAGCGGGGAATTGGGCGAGCAGTACTTC. The rearrangement links TRBV10-3 to TRBJ2-7; 13 positions match TRBD2. V lost 2 bases and J lost 6; bases outside the gene matches: 16. CDR1 and CDR2 from the germline V gene are ENHRY and SYGVKD. The CDR3 runs 19 residues.

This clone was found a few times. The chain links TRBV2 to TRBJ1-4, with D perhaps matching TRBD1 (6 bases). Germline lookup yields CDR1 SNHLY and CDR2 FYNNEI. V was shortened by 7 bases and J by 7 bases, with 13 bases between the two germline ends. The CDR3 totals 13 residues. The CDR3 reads CASTRDMGEKLFF. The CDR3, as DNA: TGTGCCAGCACCCGGGACATGGGTGAAAAACTGTTTTTT.

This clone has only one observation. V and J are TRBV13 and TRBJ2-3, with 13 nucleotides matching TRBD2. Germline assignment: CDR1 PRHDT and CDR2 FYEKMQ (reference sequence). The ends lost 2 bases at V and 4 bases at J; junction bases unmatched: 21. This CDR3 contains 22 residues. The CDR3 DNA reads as TGTGCCAGCAGCTTACCGATCGAATATCCGGCCCTGACTAGCGGGAGGCCAGATACGCAGTATTTT. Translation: CASSLPIEYPALTSGRPDTQYF.

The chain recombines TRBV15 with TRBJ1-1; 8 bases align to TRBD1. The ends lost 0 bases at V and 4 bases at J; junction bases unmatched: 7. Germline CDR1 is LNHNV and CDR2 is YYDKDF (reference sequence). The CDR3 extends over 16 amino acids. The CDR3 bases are TGTGCCACCAGCAGAGATGGCAGGGGGCTAGGCACTGAAGCTTTCTTT. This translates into CATSRDGRGLGTEAFF.

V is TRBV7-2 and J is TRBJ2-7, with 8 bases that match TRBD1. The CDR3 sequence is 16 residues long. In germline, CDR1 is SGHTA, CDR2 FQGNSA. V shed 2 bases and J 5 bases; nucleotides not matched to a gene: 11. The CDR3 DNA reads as TGTGCCAGCAGCTTATATCTCTCGGGACAGGCGGACGAGCAGTACTTC. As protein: CASSLYLSGQADEQYF.

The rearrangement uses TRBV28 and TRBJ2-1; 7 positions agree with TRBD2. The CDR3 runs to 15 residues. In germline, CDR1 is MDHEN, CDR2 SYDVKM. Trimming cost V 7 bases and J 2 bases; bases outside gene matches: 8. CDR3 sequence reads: CASTPETSPYNEQFF. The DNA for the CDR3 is TGTGCCAGCACCCCGGAGACTAGCCCCTACAATGAGCAGTTCTTC.